The 10 T cell receptor beta chains listed next were all sequenced from one sample in a study of T-cell reconstitution after alpha-beta-depleted transplantation in children. It was with unique molecular identifiers that the TCRbeta library was prepared. TCRdb used MiXCR to reprocess the PCR reads, holding one entry per CDR3 protein. The table shows 600,000 to 800,000 distinct CDR3 sequences, with roughly 14% occurring only once. Source: PBMCs, taken before TCRalphabeta/CD19-depleted stem cell transplant. The receptor set was obtained from a girl aged 2 to 10 with congenital amegakaryocytic thrombocytopenia, due to receive a stem cell transplant.

This clonotype was detected a few times. The chain joins TRBV20-1 to TRBJ2-5; D not certain. V lost 6 bases, J lost 5 bases, and 19 bases lay in between. The germline V gene encodes CDR1 DFQATT and CDR2 SNEGSKA (reference sequence). CDR3 length: 14 residues. CDR3 region: CSAAVLGSRETQYF. CDR3 nucleotides: TGCAGTGCGGCGGTTTTAGGCTCCCGGGAGACCCAGTACTTC.

The V and J genes are TRBV12-5 and TRBJ2-7; perhaps TRBD1 as D (6 bases). The germline CDR1 and CDR2 sequences are LGHNT and FRNRAP. The CDR3 runs to 14 residues. The ends were cut back, 0 bases at V and 2 bases at J, with 8 bases in the middle. The CDR3 bases are TGTGCTAGTGGTTTGGTGGACAGCGCCTACGAGCAGTACTTC. Its protein is CASGLVDSAYEQYF.

This clonotype was counted a few times. The chain links TRBV27 to TRBJ2-1; perhaps TRBD1 as D (6 bases). The V gene lost 7 bases and the J gene lost 2 bases, with 15 bases spanning the gap. The CDR3 covers 15 residues. CDR1 and CDR2 from the germline V gene are MNHEY and SMNVEV (reference sequence). The CDR3 bases are TGTGCCAGCACCCCCCCGGACAGCCCCTACAATGAGCAGTTCTTC. Its protein is CASTPPDSPYNEQFF.

This clonotype was observed a few times. The chain carries TRBV5-1 and TRBJ2-5; D unclear. This CDR3 is built from 17 residues. V was shortened by 0 bases and J by 1 base, with 16 bases between the two germline ends. Germline CDR1 reads SGHRS; CDR2 reads YFSETQ. CDR3 bases: TGCGCCAGCAGCTTGGGGTTCGAACCGACCTTCCAAGAGACCCAGTACTTC. Its translation: CASSLGFEPTFQETQYF.

The J gene is TRBJ2-5, the V gene TRBV12-5; TRBD2 matches 10 bases. J gave up 5 bases and V 3 bases, and 9 bases lay outside the gene matches. The germline CDR1 and CDR2 sequences are LGHNT and FRNRAP. The CDR3 consists of 16 residues. The chain's CDR3 is CASGLPSGSSGETQYF. In nucleotides, the CDR3 is TGTGCTAGTGGTTTACCTAGCGGGAGTTCAGGGGAGACCCAGTACTTC. The whole variable domain, filled in from reference TRBV12-5 and TRBJ2-5, reads DARVTQTPRHKVTEMGQEVTMRCQPILGHNTVFWYRQTMMQGLELLAYFRNRAPLDDSGMPKDRFSAEMPDATLATLKIQPSEPRDSAVYFCASGLPSGSSGETQYFGPGTRLLVL.

This clonotype was seen ten or more times. The rearrangement links TRBV15 to TRBJ2-2, with D maybe TRBD1 (6 bases). Germline lookup yields CDR1 LNHNV and CDR2 YYDKDF (reference sequence). This CDR3 contains 17 residues. Trimming took 0 bases from V and 2 from J, leaving 13 bases between them. CDR3 bases: TGTGCCACCAGCAGAGATCGCCAGGGGCCCAACACCGGGGAGCTGTTTTTT. Its translation: CATSRDRQGPNTGELFF.

This clonotype occurred many times. This chain joins TRBV20-1 and TRBJ1-5, with D possibly matching TRBD1 (5 bases). V was clipped by 5 bases and J by 1 base, with 12 bases between them. Germline V CDR1 and CDR2: DFQATT, SNEGSKA (reference sequence). The CDR3 has 14 amino acids. This CDR3 is CSAVGGGSNQPQHF. In DNA, the CDR3 is TGCAGTGCTGTGGGGGGTGGGAGCAATCAGCCCCAGCATTTT.

This clonotype was picked up many times. The rearrangement uses TRBV5-6 and TRBJ2-1; 7 bases align to TRBD2. V lost 0 bases, J lost 5 bases, and 5 bases stayed unmatched. Germline assignment: CDR1 SGHDT and CDR2 YYEEEE. The CDR3 is 15 residues long. The CDR3 reads CASSLGWREHNEQFF. The CDR3 DNA follows: TGTGCCAGCAGCTTGGGCTGGCGGGAGCACAATGAGCAGTTCTTC.

This chain uses TRBV6-1 with TRBJ1-5; 12 nucleotides line up with TRBD1. The CDR3 sequence is 18 residues long. The germline gives CDR1 MNHNS, CDR2 SASEGT. V lost 6 bases and J lost 5; bases outside the gene matches: 14. DNA of the CDR3: TGTGCCAGCAGCGGACCGGGACAGGGGGCGTACTTTCATCAGCCCCAGCATTTT. Amino acid sequence: CASSGPGQGAYFHQPQHF.

In this sample, this clonotype turned up a few times. The CDR3: CASSPQGAGVGNEQFF. In DNA, the CDR3 is TGTGCCAGCAGCCCCCAGGGCGCGGGAGTGGGAAATGAGCAGTTCTTC. This chain links TRBV7-2 with TRBJ2-1; 7 bases agree with TRBD2. This CDR3 region has 16 residues. The V and J ends lost 5 bases and 7 bases, in that order; junction bases with no gene match: 14. From germline, CDR1 is SGHTA and CDR2 FQGNSA.